This TCR beta chain was identified during a study of blood T cell repertoires in COVID-19 (dated by TCRdb to about 2020). Background on the whole study: Collaborator samples came from the United States, Italy and Spain and covered acute and convalescent phases of COVID-19. The material from the prospective study consisted of cDNA or gDNA derived from T cells, B-cell-depleted T cells, or PBMCs. Subjects who had been exposed to COVID-19, were actively infected with it, or had recovered from it provided the deeply sampled blood TCRbeta repertoires that made up the dataset. A freely available public database, intended as a resource for researchers studying the immune response to SARS-CoV-2, is where the repertoires were released. The samples were drawn from two sources: the first 160 participants of the ongoing ImmuneRACE study, and 1,254 subjects contributed by 6 global collaborators. Sample metadata almost always included a de-identified subject ID, COVID-19 status, age in years and sex. Where HLA class I and class II types were available, the types were taken from metadata supplied by the sample provider, not from assay-based typing. Broader findings and caveats from the paper: The amount of clinical and demographic metadata varied by source and participant and was provided uncurated.

V is pruned by 4 bases and J by 3 bases, leaving 8 bases of the junction without a gene match. The germline V gene (reference sequence) provides CDR1 SGHNT and CDR2 YYREEE. The CDR3 runs 15 residues from the cysteine to the phenylalanine. Of the read, only the CDR3 DNA is kept; its 45 bases are in frame from base 1. Comments on this clone: There is no known antigen for this receptor. Within one base of it there is no much larger clone, and no base qualities were kept.

The collaborating institutions used their own protocols to collect whole blood in K2EDTA tubes. Collaborator samples were shipped for TCRbeta analysis as frozen whole blood, isolated PBMCs, or DNA extracted from either sample type. TCRbeta CDR3 regions were amplified from genomic DNA using the immunoSEQ Assay, a bias-controlled multiplex PCR. The paper's data handling went like this. The number of nucleated cells in each sample was estimated by amplification of reference gene primers within the assay. To quantify the absolute abundance of each unique TCRbeta CDR3 rearrangement, sequence reads were collapsed and filtered. For each sample, productive Simpson clonality was calculated as the square root of Simpson's diversity index across productive rearrangements. This is the immuneACCESS table as TCRdb keeps it, with only in-frame sequences that have V and J called. A part of the clones is gone; compared with another copy, unresolved V genes explain less than half, and the rest is unexplained. The V and J calls and the clone size are those of that table, but D and trimming were determined from the DNA. This sample is represented by some 110,000 clones; roughly 80% of them were singletons. The top ten constitute about 6.6% of the sample.

Here the chain combines TRBV5-4 and TRBJ1-1, with TRBD1 identical over 8 junction bases. The TCR sequence derives from a man between 65 and 80 years old with acute or convalescent COVID-19. Sequenced: peripheral blood. The CDR3 in this case is CASSRTGFDDTEAFF. In nucleotides, the sequence is TGTGCCAGCAGCCGGACAGGGTTTGATGACACTGAAGCTTTCTTT. Joined to the reference TRBV5-4 and TRBJ1-1 proteins, this CDR3 gives the full variable domain: ETGVTQSPTHLIKTRGQQVTLRCSSQSGHNTVSWYQQALGQGPQFIFQYYREEENGRGNFPPRFSGLQFPNYSSELNVNALELDDSALYLCASSRTGFDDTEAFFGQGTRLTVV.